This TCR beta chain stems from a study of cytomegalovirus exposure and HLA in healthy donors. V trimming: 11 bases; J trimming: 6 bases; junction bases outside the gene matches: 6. Looked up from germline, CDR1 is MDHEN and CDR2 is SYDVKM. This CDR3 spans 13 amino acids. PCR was performed using 60 Vbeta and 13 Jbeta primers. TCRdb's table, derived via immunoSEQ multiplex PCR, lists solely in-frame clones and lacks some. In all, the sample yields 180,000 or so clones. The sequenced sample consisted of PBMCs. This clonotype was obtained from a boy younger than 18 in good health and CMV-seronegative. The V call is TRBV28, the J call TRBJ2-1, with TRBD2 matching over 11 bases. CDR3 region: CAVTSGGTNEQFF. The CDR3 DNA reads as TGTGCCGTAACTAGCGGGGGTACCAATGAGCAGTTCTTC.